This T cell receptor (beta chain) was documented in a study of CD8+ T cells in alopecia areata. Study summary: Patients in the study were on tofacitinib for 6 to 18 months, then off it for 6 months. Overall study findings and caveats: In scalp and blood, many expanded lesional clones persisted during tofacitinib.

Treatment noted: oral pan-JAK inhibitor, 5-10 mg twice daily. Extracted RNA was reverse transcribed into cDNA, the sequencing template. Repertoires were generated with immunoSEQ multiplex PCR, while TCRdb's copy carries only in-frame clones and drops some. The table has some 180,000 clones, 51% seen once. Germline CDR1 reads SGHVS; CDR2 reads FNYEAQ. The CDR3 contains 17 residues. Trimming took 1 base from V and 0 from J; bases not matched to a gene: 3. Regarding this clone: Antigen unknown.

The chain combines TRBV7-6 with TRBJ2-1; 10 bases agree with TRBD2. Sequenced here: CD8+ T cells sorted from blood, sampled between weeks 51 and 52, from a patient treated with tofacitinib. This TCR derives from a human donor with alopecia areata. The CDR3, as DNA: TGTGCCAGCAGCTTAGTTAGCGGGGGGACCTCCTACAATGAGCAGTTCTTC. Its translation is CASSLVSGGTSYNEQFF.